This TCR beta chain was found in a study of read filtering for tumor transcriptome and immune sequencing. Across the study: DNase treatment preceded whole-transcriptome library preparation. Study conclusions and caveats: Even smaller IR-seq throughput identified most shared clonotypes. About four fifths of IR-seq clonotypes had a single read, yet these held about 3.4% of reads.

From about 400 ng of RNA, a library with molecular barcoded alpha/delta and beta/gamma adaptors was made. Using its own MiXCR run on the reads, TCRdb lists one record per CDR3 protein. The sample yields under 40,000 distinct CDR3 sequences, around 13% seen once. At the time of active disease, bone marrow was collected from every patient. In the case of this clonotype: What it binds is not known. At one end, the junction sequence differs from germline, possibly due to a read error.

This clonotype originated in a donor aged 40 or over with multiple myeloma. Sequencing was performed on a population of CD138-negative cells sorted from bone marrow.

This chain's CDR3 is CASSLDNGQFF. Here the CDR3 DNA reads TGTGCCAGCAGCTTAGACAATGGGCAGTTCTTC. The J gene is TRBJ2-1, the V gene TRBV7-2; no definite D call. The CDR3 contains 11 residues. The germline V gene has CDR1 SGHTA and CDR2 FQGNSA.